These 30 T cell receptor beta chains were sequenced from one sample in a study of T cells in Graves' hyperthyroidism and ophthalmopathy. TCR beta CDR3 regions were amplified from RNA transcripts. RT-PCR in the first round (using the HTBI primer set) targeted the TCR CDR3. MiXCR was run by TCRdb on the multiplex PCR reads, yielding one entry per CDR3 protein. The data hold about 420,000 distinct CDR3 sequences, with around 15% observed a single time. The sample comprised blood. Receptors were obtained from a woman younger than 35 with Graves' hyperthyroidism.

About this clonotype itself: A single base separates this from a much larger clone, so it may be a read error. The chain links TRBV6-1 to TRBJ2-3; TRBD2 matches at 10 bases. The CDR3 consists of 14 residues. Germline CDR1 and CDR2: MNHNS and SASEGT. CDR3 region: CASGGLAPTGTQYF. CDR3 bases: TGTGCCAGCGGGGGACTAGCGCCCACAGGTACGCAGTATTTT.

The CDR3 sequence is CASSQERVSARSGANVLTF. CDR3 in DNA: TGTGCCAGCAGCCAAGAGAGGGTGTCAGCCCGCTCTGGGGCCAACGTCCTGACTTTC. This rearrangement joins TRBV3-1 to TRBJ2-6; weak D call: TRBD2 (5 bases). V shed 0 bases and J shed 0 bases, with 15 bases lying between them. This CDR3 comprises 19 residues. Per the germline V gene, CDR1 is LGHDT and CDR2 is YNNKEL (reference sequence).

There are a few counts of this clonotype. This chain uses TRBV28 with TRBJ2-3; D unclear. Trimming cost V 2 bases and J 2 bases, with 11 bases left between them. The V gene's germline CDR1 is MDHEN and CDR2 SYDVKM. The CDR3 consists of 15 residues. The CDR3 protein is CASSLAETITDTQYF. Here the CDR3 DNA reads TGTGCCAGCAGTTTAGCGGAAACCATCACAGATACGCAGTATTTT.

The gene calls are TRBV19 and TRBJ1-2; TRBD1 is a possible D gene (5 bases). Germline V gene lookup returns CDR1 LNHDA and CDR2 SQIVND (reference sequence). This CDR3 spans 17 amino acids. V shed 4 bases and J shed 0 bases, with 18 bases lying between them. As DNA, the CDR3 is TGTGCCAGTAGTACCCGGGACGGCACCCGAGCTAACTATGGCTACACCTTC. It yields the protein CASSTRDGTRANYGYTF.

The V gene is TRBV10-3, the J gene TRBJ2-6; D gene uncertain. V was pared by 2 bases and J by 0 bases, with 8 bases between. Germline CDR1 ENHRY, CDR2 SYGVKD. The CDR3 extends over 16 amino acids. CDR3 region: CAISEDGPSGANVLTF. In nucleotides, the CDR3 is TGTGCCATCAGTGAGGACGGCCCCTCTGGGGCCAACGTCCTGACTTTC.

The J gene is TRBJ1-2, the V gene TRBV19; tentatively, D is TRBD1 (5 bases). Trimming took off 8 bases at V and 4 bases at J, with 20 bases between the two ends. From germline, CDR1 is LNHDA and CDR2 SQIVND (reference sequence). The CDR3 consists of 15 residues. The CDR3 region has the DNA TGTGCCAGTCTGCGGCCGGGGTCAGGGATCTATGGCTACACCTTC. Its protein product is CASLRPGSGIYGYTF.

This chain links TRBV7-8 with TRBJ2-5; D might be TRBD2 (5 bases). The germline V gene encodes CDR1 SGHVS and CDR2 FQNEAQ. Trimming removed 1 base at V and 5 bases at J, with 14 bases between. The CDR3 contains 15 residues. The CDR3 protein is CASSLVMGVGETQYF. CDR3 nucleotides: TGTGCCAGCAGCTTAGTCATGGGAGTCGGGGAGACCCAGTACTTC.

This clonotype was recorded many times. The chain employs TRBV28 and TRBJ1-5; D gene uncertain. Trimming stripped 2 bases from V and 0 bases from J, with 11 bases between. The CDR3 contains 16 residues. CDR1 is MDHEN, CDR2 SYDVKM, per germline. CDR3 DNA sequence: TGTGCCAGCAGTTTAGGCAGCCCGTATAGCAATCAGCCCCAGCATTTT. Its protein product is CASSLGSPYSNQPQHF.

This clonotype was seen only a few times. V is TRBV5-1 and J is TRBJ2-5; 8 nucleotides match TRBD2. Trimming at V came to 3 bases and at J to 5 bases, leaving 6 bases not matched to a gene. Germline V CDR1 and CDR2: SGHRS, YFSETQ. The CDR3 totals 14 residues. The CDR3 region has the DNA TGCGCCAGCAGCTGGGACGGGAGGGTGGAGACCCAGTACTTC. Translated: CASSWDGRVETQYF.

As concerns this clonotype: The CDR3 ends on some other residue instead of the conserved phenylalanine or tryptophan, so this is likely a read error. CDR3 amino acids: CAISESNRPTISNTEAFL. As DNA, the CDR3 is TGTGCCATCAGTGAGTCTAACAGGCCCACTATATCGAACACTGAAGCTTTCTTA. The chain employs TRBV10-3 and TRBJ1-1; maybe TRBD1 (5 bases). This CDR3 spans 18 amino acids. CDR1 is ENHRY, CDR2 SYGVKD, per germline. V was pared by 0 bases and J by 1 base, with 18 bases between.

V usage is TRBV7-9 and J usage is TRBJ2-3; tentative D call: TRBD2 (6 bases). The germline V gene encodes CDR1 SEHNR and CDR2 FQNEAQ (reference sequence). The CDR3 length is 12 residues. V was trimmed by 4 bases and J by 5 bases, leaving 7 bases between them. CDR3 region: CASSWGEDTQYF. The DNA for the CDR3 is TGTGCCAGCAGCTGGGGGGAAGATACGCAGTATTTT.

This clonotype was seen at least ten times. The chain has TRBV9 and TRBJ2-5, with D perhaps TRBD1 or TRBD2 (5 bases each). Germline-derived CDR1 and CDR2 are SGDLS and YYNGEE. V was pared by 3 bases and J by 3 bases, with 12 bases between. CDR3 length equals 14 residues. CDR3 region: CASSEGQGEETQYF. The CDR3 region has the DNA TGTGCCAGCAGCGAGGGGCAGGGAGAAGAGACCCAGTACTTC.

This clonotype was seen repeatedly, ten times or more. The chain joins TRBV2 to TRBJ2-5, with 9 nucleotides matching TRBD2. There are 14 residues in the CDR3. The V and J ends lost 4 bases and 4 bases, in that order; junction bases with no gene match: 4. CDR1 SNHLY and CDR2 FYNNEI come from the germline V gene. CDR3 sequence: CASSVSSGIETQYF. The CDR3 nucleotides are TGTGCCAGCAGTGTCTCTAGCGGGATAGAGACCCAGTACTTC.

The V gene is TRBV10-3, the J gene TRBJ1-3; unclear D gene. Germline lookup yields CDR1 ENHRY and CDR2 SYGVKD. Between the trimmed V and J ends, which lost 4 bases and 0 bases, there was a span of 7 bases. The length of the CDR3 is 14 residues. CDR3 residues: CAISVKGSGNTIYF. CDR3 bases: TGTGCCATCAGTGTAAAGGGCTCTGGAAACACCATATATTTT.

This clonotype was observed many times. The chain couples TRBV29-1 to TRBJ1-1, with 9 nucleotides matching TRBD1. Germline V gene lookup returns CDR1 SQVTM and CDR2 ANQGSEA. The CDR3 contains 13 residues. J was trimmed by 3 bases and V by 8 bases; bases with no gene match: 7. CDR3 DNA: TGCAGCTCCGGGACAGGGAGAGACACTGAAGCTTTCTTT. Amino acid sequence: CSSGTGRDTEAFF.

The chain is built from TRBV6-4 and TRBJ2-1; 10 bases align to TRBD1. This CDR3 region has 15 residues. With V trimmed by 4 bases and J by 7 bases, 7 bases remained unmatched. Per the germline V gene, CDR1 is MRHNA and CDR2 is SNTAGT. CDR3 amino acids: CASSATGGAGNEQFF. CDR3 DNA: TGTGCCAGCAGTGCGACAGGGGGCGCGGGAAATGAGCAGTTCTTC.

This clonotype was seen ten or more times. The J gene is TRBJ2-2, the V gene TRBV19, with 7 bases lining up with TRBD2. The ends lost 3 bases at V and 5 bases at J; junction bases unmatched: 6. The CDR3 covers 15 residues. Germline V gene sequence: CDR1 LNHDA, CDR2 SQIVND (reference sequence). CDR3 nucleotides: TGTGCCAGTAGTATCCAGAGCGGGATTACCGGGGAGCTGTTTTTT. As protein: CASSIQSGITGELFF.

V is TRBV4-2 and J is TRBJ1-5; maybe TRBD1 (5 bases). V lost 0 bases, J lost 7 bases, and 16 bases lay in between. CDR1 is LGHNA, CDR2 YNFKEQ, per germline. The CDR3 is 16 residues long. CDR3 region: CASSQDRRGVIQPQHF. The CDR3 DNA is TGTGCCAGCAGCCAAGATCGAAGGGGAGTGATACAGCCCCAGCATTTT.

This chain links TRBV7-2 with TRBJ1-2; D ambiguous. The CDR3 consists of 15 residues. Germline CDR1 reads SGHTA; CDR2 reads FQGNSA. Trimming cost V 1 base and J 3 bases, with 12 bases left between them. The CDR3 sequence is CASSLGYGDYYGYTF. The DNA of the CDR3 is TGTGCCAGCAGCTTAGGGTATGGGGATTACTATGGCTACACCTTC.

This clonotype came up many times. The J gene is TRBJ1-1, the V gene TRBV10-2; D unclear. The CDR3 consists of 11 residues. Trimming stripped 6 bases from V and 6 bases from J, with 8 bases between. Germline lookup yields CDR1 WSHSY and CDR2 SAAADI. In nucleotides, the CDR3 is TGCGCCAGCAGGAGGGAGTCTGAAGCTTTCTTT. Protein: CASRRESEAFF.

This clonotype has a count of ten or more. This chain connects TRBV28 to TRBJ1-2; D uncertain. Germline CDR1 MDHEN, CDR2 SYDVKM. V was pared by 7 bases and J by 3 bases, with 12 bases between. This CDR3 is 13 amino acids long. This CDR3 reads CASMTPHYYGYTF. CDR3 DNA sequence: TGTGCCAGCATGACACCACATTACTATGGCTACACCTTC.

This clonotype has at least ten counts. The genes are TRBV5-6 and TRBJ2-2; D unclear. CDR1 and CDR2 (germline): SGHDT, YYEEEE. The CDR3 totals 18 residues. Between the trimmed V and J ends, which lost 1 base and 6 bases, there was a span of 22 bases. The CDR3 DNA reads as TGTGCCAGCAGCTTGTGGTTAAGGCGGAGACCCCAGGCCGGGGAGCTGTTTTTT. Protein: CASSLWLRRRPQAGELFF.

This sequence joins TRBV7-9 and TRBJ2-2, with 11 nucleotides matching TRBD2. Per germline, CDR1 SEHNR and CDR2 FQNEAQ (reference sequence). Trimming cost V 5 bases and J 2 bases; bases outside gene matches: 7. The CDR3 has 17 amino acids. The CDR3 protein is CASSPRLAGSNTGELFF. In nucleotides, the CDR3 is TGTGCCAGCAGCCCAAGACTAGCGGGATCCAACACCGGGGAGCTGTTTTTT.

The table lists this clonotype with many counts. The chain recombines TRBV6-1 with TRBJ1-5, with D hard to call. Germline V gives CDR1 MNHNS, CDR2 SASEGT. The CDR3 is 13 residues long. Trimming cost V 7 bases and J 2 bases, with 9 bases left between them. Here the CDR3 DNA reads TGTGCCAGCAAGGGCAGCCGCAATCAGCCCCAGCATTTT. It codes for CASKGSRNQPQHF.

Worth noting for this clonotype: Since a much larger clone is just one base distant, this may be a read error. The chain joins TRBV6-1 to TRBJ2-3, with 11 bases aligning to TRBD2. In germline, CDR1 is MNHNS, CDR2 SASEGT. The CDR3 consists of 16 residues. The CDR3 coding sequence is TGTGCCAGCAGTGAAAGACTAGCGGGAATCACAGATACGCGGTATTTT. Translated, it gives CASSERLAGITDTRYF.

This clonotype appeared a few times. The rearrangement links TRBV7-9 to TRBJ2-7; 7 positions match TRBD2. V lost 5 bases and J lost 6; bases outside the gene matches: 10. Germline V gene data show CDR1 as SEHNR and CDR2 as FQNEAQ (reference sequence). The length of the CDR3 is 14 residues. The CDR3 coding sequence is TGTGCCAGCAGCCCACGGCTAGCGGATGGCGAGCAGTACTTC. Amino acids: CASSPRLADGEQYF.

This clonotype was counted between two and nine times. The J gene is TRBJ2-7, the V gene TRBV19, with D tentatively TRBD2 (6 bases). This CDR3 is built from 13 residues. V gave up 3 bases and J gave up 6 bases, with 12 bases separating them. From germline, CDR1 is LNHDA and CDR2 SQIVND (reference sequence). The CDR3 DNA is TGTGCCAGTAGTATCGGGGGAGGTGCCGAGCAGTACTTC. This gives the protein CASSIGGGAEQYF.

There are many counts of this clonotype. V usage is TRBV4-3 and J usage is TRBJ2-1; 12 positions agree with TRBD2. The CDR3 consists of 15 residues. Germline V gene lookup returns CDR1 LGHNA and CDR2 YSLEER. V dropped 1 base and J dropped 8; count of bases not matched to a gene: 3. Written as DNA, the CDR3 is TGCGCCAGCAGCCAAGCTAGCGGGAGGGGTTATGAGCAGTTCTTC. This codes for CASSQASGRGYEQFF.

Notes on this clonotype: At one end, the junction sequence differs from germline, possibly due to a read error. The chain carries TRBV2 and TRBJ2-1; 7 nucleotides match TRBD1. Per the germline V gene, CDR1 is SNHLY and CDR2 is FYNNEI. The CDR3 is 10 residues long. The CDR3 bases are TGTGCCAGCACTCCGACAGGGTCGGTCTTC. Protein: CASTPTGSVF.

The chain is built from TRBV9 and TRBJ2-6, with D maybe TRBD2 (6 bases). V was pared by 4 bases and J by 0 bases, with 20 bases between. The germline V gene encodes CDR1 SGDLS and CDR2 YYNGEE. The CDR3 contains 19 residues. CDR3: CASSLLGLASPSGANVLTF. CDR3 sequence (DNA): TGTGCCAGCAGCCTACTGGGGCTAGCGAGCCCCTCTGGGGCCAACGTCCTGACTTTC.